This T cell receptor (beta chain) was profiled in a study of blood T cells in healthy people across ages. The CDR3 runs to 17 residues. Germline CDR1 is SEHNR and CDR2 is FQNEAQ (reference sequence). A second PCR, run for about 6 to 12 cycles, used a sample-barcoded 5' primer plus a J-beta primer mix. TCRdb redid the calling of the 5' RACE reads with MiXCR, one entry per CDR3 protein. The table has approximately 780,000 distinct CDR3 sequences, roughly 24% seen once; the top ten hold around 2.9%. In this sample, this clonotype turned up a few times. What it recognizes is unknown. One end of the junction does not line up with germline, which may come from a read error. Findings of the study overall: Naive T cell percentage strongly correlated with TCR beta diversity.

These data also formed part of another study, on T cells of mothers and their children. Turning to that study: Inherited differences only slightly affect thymic shaping of TCR recombination output.

What was sequenced was blood. V gene TRBV7-9 combines with J gene TRBJ2-3, with 7 bases aligning to TRBD2. The receptor comes from a boy aged 5-17 years in good health. The CDR3 loop is CASSPLPTAGSTGTQYF. The CDR3 region has the DNA TGTGCCAGCAGCCCCCTCCCCACAGCGGGGAGCACAGGTACGCAGTATTTT. The full variable domain, its missing parts supplied by reference TRBV7-9 and TRBJ2-3, is DTGVSQNPRHKITKRGQNVTFRCDPISEHNRLYWYRQTLGQGPEFLTYFQNEAQLEKSRLLSDRFSAERPKGSFSTLEIQRTEQGDSAMYLCASSPLPTAGSTGTQYFGPGTRLTVL.